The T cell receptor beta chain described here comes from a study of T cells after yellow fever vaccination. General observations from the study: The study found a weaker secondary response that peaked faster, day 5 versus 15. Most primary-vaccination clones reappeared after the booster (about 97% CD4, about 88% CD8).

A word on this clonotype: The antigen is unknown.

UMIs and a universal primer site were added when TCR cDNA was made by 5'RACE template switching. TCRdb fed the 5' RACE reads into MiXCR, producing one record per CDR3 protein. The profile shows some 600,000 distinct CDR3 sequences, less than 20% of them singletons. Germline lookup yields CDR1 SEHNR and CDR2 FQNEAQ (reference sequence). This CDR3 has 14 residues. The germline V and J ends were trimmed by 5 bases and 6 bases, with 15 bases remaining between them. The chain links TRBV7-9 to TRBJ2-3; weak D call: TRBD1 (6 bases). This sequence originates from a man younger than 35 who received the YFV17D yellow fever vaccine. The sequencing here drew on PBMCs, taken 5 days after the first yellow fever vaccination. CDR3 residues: CASSLRTAPDTQYF. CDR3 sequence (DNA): TGTGCCAGCAGCCTTCGGACAGCCCCCGATACGCAGTATTTT.